One sample yielded the 18 T cell receptor beta chains listed below, sequenced in a study of cytomegalovirus exposure and HLA in healthy donors. Vbeta (60) and Jbeta (13) primers were used in the PCR. Assay used: immunoSEQ multiplex PCR; TCRdb lists only in-frame clones, some missing. The sample includes over 150,000 clones, approximately 84% of them seen just once. Sequenced input: PBMCs. These receptor sequences come from a girl under 18 in good health and CMV-seropositive.

This chain uses TRBV7-9 with TRBJ1-2; TRBD1 is a possible D gene (6 bases). Germline V gene sequence: CDR1 SEHNR, CDR2 FQNEAQ (reference sequence). This CDR3 has 14 residues. With 5 bases removed from V and 2 bases from J, the gap between germline ends came to 12 bases. DNA for the CDR3: TGTGCCAGCAGCAACCCCGGGACAAACTATGGCTACACCTTC. Amino acid sequence: CASSNPGTNYGYTF.

This chain joins TRBV6-1 and TRBJ1-4; TRBD1 matches at 9 bases. Germline CDR1 reads MNHNS; CDR2 reads SASEGT. This CDR3 has 17 residues. V was pared by 1 base and J by 0 bases, with 3 bases of the junction left unmatched. In DNA form, the CDR3 reads TGTGCCAGCAGTGAAGGTGACAGGGGGGCAACTAATGAAAAACTGTTTTTT. Amino acid sequence: CASSEGDRGATNEKLFF.

This clone has only a few counts. This sequence joins TRBV2 and TRBJ2-7; perhaps TRBD1 as D (5 bases). Trimming took 8 bases from V and 0 from J, leaving 11 bases between them. There are 13 residues in the CDR3. From germline, CDR1 is SNHLY and CDR2 FYNNEI. The CDR3 sequence: CASRVDSSYEQYF. Here the CDR3 DNA reads TGTGCCAGCCGGGTAGACAGCTCCTACGAGCAGTACTTC. Based on the CDR3 plus reference TRBV2 and TRBJ2-7, the full variable domain is EPEVTQTPSHQVTQMGQEVILRCVPISNHLYFYWYRQILGQKVEFLVSFYNNEISEKSEIFDDQFSVERPDGSNFTLKIRSTKLEDSAMYFCASRVDSSYEQYFGPGTRLTVT.

V is TRBV11-3 and J is TRBJ1-1; D is uncertain. Looked up from germline, CDR1 is SGHNT and CDR2 is YENEEA. The CDR3 sequence is 13 residues long. Deletions cut 3 bases from V and 0 bases from J, with 5 bases between. Written as DNA, the CDR3 is TGTGCCAGCAGCTTTCCATTGAACACTGAAGCTTTCTTT. Translation gives CASSFPLNTEAFF. The full variable domain, in which reference TRBV11-3 and TRBJ1-1 provide the parts outside the CDR3, is EAGVVQSPRYKIIEKKQPVAFWCNPISGHNTLYWYLQNLGQGPELLIRYENEEAVDDSQLPKDRFSAERLKGVDSTLKIQPAELGDSAVYLCASSFPLNTEAFFGQGTRLTVV.

The V and J genes are TRBV27 and TRBJ1-6; TRBD1 aligns across 7 bases. V was clipped by 7 bases and J by 7 bases; unmatched bases: 4. CDR3 length equals 13 residues. Germline values: CDR1 MNHEY, CDR2 SMNVEV (reference sequence). The DNA of the CDR3 is TGTGCCAGCAAAGGACAGGTAAATTCACCCCTCCACTTT. Its protein is CASKGQVNSPLHF.

The rearrangement joins TRBV7-3 to TRBJ2-2, with D uncertain. The CDR3 consists of 14 residues. CDR1 is SGHTA and CDR2 is FQGTGA in the germline V gene. The V end lost 5 bases, the J end lost 6 bases, and 13 bases lay between the germline ends. CDR3 sequence: CASSHPTFPGELFF. CDR3 sequence (DNA): TGTGCCAGCAGCCACCCGACATTCCCCGGGGAGCTGTTTTTT.

CDR3 nucleotide sequence: TGTGCCAGCAGCTTCAGTTATCGGAACACTGAAGCTTTCTTT. The encoded protein is CASSFSYRNTEAFF. This chain uses TRBV7-9 with TRBJ1-1, with D unresolved. CDR3 length: 14 residues. Trimming shortened V by 3 bases and J by 1 base, and 9 bases separated the two germline ends. Per the germline V gene, CDR1 is SEHNR and CDR2 is FQNEAQ (reference sequence).

The chain combines TRBV5-4 with TRBJ2-7; TRBD2 is a possible D gene (6 bases). V was cut by 4 bases and J by 7 bases, with 21 bases left in between. This CDR3 is built from 15 residues. Germline lookup yields CDR1 SGHNT and CDR2 YYREEE (reference sequence). DNA for the CDR3: TGTGCCAGCAGCCCGACTAGTTACTACGTAGAAGAGCAGTACTTC. Translated, it gives CASSPTSYYVEEQYF.

V gene TRBV5-1 combines with J gene TRBJ2-2; D possibly corresponds to TRBD2 (6 bases). Germline CDR1 is SGHRS and CDR2 is YFSETQ. The CDR3 length is 16 residues. Deletions cut 4 bases from V and 3 bases from J, with 16 bases between. The CDR3, as DNA: TGCGCCAGCAGCCCGACTGGAGGGTTCTACACCGGGGAGCTGTTTTTT. Amino acids: CASSPTGGFYTGELFF. Full variable domain (missing parts from reference TRBV5-1 and TRBJ2-2): KAGVTQTPRYLIKTRGQQVTLSCSPISGHRSVSWYQQTPGQGLQFLFEYFSETQRNKGNFPGRFSGRQFSNSRSEMNVSTLELGDSALYLCASSPTGGFYTGELFFGEGSRLTVL.

This chain links TRBV7-9 with TRBJ1-4; the match to TRBD1 covers 8 bases. V gave up 6 bases and J gave up 6 bases; unmatched junction bases: 3. The CDR3 runs to 13 residues. Per germline, CDR1 SEHNR and CDR2 FQNEAQ (reference sequence). The CDR3 DNA follows: TGTGCCAGCAGGCAGGGGGCGGATGAAAAACTGTTTTTT. Encoded protein: CASRQGADEKLFF.

The rearrangement uses TRBV6-1 and TRBJ2-3; the D is unclear. Trimming cost V 3 bases and J 1 base, with 11 bases left between them. CDR3 length equals 15 residues. Germline V gives CDR1 MNHNS, CDR2 SASEGT. CDR3 sequence: CASSDQQIRTDTQYF. The CDR3 DNA is TGTGCCAGCAGTGACCAACAGATACGCACAGATACGCAGTATTTT.

The chain uses TRBV7-2 and TRBJ2-7, with D maybe TRBD2 (6 bases). The CDR3 runs 14 residues. Trimming shortened V by 1 base and J by 6 bases, and 13 bases separated the two germline ends. Germline CDR1 is SGHTA and CDR2 is FQGNSA. The CDR3 nucleotides are TGTGCCAGCAGCTTAGTTCACGGGGGAATCGAGCAGTACTTC. Residues: CASSLVHGGIEQYF.

The chain has TRBV7-9 and TRBJ1-6; TRBD1 aligns across 8 bases. The germline V gene has CDR1 SEHNR and CDR2 FQNEAQ (reference sequence). The CDR3 runs to 14 residues. The V and J ends lost 5 bases and 7 bases, in that order; junction bases with no gene match: 4. Here the CDR3 reads CASSPTGENSPLHF. CDR3 coding DNA: TGTGCCAGCAGCCCGACAGGGGAAAATTCACCCCTCCACTTT.

The genes are TRBV29-1 and TRBJ1-5; D is uncertain. V was clipped by 6 bases and J by 0 bases, with 12 bases between them. Germline CDR1 SQVTM, CDR2 ANQGSEA. This CDR3 is 14 amino acids long. DNA of the CDR3: TGCAGCGTGGCAGGTGGCAGTAGCAATCAGCCCCAGCATTTT. Translated, it gives CSVAGGSSNQPQHF.

The chain carries TRBV7-9 and TRBJ2-7, with 9 bases matching TRBD1. Germline loops: CDR1 SEHNR, CDR2 FQNEAQ (reference sequence). With 2 bases clipped from V and 5 bases from J, the junction kept 10 bases outside the gene matches. The CDR3 totals 16 residues. Here the CDR3 reads CASSLKVRDRVDEQYF. The CDR3 DNA sequence: TGTGCCAGCAGCTTAAAGGTGCGGGACAGGGTTGACGAGCAGTACTTC.

The V and J genes are TRBV30 and TRBJ1-5; tentatively, D is TRBD1 (6 bases). The germline V gene has CDR1 GTSNPN and CDR2 SVGIG (reference sequence). Trimming pared 0 bases from V and 2 bases from J, leaving 11 bases between. This CDR3 is built from 15 residues. The CDR3 loop reads CAWSVRGHRNQPQHF. The CDR3 nucleotides read TGTGCCTGGAGTGTCAGGGGACACCGCAATCAGCCCCAGCATTTT.

The table lists this clone with a few counts. The chain combines TRBV6-5 with TRBJ1-1; D is unclear. This CDR3 comprises 13 residues. Between the trimmed V and J ends, which lost 7 bases and 1 base, there was a span of 10 bases. In germline, CDR1 is MNHEY, CDR2 SVGAGI. Here the CDR3 reads CASTPGRNTEAFF. The DNA of the CDR3 is TGTGCCAGCACCCCAGGCCGGAACACTGAAGCTTTCTTT.

This clone was counted only a few times. This chain joins TRBV6-1 and TRBJ2-7; D may be TRBD2 (5 bases). V dropped 7 bases and J dropped 6 bases, with 22 bases sitting between them. The CDR3 has 15 amino acids. CDR1 and CDR2 (germline): MNHNS, SASEGT. This chain's CDR3 is CASTLTESGGGEQYF. In nucleotides, the CDR3 is TGTGCCAGCACCCTCACGGAGTCGGGTGGAGGCGAGCAGTACTTC.